This T cell receptor (beta chain) was retrieved from a study of T cell changes during pregnancy in multiple sclerosis. This CDR3 is 13 amino acids long. CDR1 and CDR2 from the germline V gene are MNHEY and SVGAGI. V was pared by 6 bases and J by 9 bases, with 15 bases between. The repertoire was sequenced with immunoSEQ multiplex PCR; TCRdb's copy has only in-frame clones and lacks some. The table includes tens of thousands of clones, 75% to 95% detected once. The genes are TRBV6-5 and TRBJ1-5; D remains unclear. Sequencing was performed on peripheral blood, taken after pregnancy. The receptor's source is a female donor in good health, enrolled as a control in a pregnancy study. CDR3 bases: TGTGCCAGCAGGGGTTCAACGGGGATGCCCCAGCATTTT. Protein sequence: CASRGSTGMPQHF.